Sequencing of this T cell receptor (beta chain) was carried out in a study of blood T cell repertoires in COVID-19. As for the study in general: Acute and convalescent COVID-19 samples came from the United States, Italy and Spain. The cDNA or gDNA used as material had been derived from T cells, B-cell-depleted T cells, or PBMCs.

Method: immunoSEQ multiplex PCR; TCRdb's copy keeps in-frame clones and lacks some. The table shows 68,000 or so clones, with 87% occurring only once. This CDR3 region has 14 residues. Trimming took 0 bases from V and 7 from J, leaving 10 bases between them. CDR1 and CDR2 from the germline V gene are LGHDT and YNNKEL (reference sequence). Seattle-derived patients entered the study during active infection and were followed longitudinally. V and J are TRBV3-1 (or the pseudogene TRBV3-2) and TRBJ1-5, with D perhaps TRBD1 (6 bases). Specimen: peripheral blood. The receptor was derived from a woman aged 45-60 years with COVID-19, enrolled during active disease. CDR3 in DNA: TGTGCCAGCAGCCAAGATTTCAGGGGACAGCCCCAGCATTTT. Translating gives CASSQDFRGQPQHF.